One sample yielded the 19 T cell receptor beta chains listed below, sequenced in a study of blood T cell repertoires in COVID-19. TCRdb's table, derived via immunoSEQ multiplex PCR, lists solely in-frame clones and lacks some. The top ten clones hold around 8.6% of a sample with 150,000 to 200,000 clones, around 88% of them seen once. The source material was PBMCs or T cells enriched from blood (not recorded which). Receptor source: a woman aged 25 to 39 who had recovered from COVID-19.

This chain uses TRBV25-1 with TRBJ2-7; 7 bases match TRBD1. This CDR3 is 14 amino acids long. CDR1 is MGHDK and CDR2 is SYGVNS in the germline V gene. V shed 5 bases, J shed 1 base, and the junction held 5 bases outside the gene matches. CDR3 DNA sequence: TGTGCCAGCAGTACAGGGGAAAATTCCTACGAGCAGTACTTC. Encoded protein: CASSTGENSYEQYF.

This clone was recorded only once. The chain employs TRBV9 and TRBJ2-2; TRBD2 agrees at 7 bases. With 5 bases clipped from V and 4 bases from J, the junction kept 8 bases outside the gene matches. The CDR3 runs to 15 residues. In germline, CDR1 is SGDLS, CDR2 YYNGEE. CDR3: CASREGSGITGELFF. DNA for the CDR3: TGTGCCAGCAGGGAGGGAAGCGGGATCACCGGGGAGCTGTTTTTT.

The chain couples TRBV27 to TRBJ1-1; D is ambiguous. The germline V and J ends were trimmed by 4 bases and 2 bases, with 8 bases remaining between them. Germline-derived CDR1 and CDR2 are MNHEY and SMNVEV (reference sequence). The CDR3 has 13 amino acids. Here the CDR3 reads CASSSGGNTEAFF. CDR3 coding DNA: TGTGCCAGCAGTTCTGGAGGAAACACTGAAGCTTTCTTT.

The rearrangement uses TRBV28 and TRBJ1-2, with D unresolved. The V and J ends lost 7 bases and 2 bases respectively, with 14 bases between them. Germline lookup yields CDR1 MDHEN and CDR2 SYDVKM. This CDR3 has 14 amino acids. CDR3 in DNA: TGTGCCAGCATCGGAGAAGGGAGGAACTATGGCTACACCTTC. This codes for CASIGEGRNYGYTF.

CDR3: CASSLSSGNTEAFF. The CDR3 nucleotides are TGTGCCAGCAGTTTATCGTCGGGGAACACTGAAGCTTTCTTT. The chain uses TRBV27 and TRBJ1-1; D remains ambiguous. Germline V gene data show CDR1 as MNHEY and CDR2 as SMNVEV (reference sequence). V lost 0 bases to trimming and J lost 1 base, with 6 bases between them. The CDR3 contains 14 residues.

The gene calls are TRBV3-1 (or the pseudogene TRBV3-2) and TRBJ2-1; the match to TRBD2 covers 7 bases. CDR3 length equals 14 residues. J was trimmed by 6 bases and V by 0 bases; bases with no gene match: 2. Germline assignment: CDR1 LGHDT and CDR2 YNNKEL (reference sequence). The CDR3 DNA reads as TGTGCCAGCAGCCAAGAGGGAGGGTCCAATGAGCAGTTCTTC. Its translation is CASSQEGGSNEQFF.

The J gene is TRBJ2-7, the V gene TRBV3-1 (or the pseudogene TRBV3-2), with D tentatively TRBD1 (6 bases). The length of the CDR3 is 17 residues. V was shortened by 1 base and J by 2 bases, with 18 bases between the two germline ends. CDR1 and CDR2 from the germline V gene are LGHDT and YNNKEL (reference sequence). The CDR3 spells CASSQVGTGNRAYEQYF. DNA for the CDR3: TGTGCCAGCAGCCAAGTAGGAACAGGGAATCGAGCCTACGAGCAGTACTTC.

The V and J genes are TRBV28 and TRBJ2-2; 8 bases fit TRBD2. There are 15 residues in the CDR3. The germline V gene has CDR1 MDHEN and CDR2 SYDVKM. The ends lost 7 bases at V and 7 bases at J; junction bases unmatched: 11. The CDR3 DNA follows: TGTGCCAGCATTGATCCGGGACTAGGTCTCGGGGAGCTGTTTTTT. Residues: CASIDPGLGLGELFF. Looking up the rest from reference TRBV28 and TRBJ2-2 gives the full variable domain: DVKVTQSSRYLVKRTGEKVFLECVQDMDHENMFWYRQDPGLGLRLIYFSYDVKMKEKGDIPEGYSVSREKKERFSLILESASTNQTSMYLCASIDPGLGLGELFFGEGSRLTVL.

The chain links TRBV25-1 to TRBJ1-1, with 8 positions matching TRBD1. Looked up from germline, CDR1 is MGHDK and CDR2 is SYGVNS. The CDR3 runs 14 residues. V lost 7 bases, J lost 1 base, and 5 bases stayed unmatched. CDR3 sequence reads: CASTAGGRNTEAFF. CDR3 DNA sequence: TGTGCCAGCACGGCAGGGGGCCGGAACACTGAAGCTTTCTTT.

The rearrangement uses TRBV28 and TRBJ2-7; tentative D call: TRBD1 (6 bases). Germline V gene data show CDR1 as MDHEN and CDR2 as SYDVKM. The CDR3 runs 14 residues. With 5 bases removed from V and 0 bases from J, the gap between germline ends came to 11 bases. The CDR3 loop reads CASSKTGSSYEQYF. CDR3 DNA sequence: TGTGCCAGCAGTAAAACAGGGAGCTCCTACGAGCAGTACTTC.

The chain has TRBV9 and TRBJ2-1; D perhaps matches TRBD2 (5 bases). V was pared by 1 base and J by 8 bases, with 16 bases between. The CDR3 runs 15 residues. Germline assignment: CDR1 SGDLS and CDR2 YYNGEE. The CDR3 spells CASSVQAARGDEQFF. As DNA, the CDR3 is TGTGCCAGCAGCGTACAAGCGGCCCGAGGCGATGAGCAGTTCTTC.

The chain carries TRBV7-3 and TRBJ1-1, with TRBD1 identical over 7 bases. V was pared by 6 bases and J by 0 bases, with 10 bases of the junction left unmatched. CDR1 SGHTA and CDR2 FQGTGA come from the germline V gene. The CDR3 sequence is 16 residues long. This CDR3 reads CASSYLSGQLNTEAFF. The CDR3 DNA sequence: TGTGCCAGCAGTTATTTATCGGGACAGTTGAACACTGAAGCTTTCTTT.

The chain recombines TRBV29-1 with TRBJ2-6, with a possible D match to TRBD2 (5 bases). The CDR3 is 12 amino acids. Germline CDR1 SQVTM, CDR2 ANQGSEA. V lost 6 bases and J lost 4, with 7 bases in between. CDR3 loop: CSVIAGANVLTF. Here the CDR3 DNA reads TGCAGCGTAATAGCGGGGGCCAACGTCCTGACTTTC.

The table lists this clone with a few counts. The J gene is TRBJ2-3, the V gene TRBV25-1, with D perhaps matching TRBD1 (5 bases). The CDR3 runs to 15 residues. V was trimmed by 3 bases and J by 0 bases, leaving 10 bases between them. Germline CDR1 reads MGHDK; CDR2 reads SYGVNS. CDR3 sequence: CASSETERSTDTQYF. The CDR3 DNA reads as TGTGCCAGCAGTGAGACAGAACGGAGCACAGATACGCAGTATTTT.

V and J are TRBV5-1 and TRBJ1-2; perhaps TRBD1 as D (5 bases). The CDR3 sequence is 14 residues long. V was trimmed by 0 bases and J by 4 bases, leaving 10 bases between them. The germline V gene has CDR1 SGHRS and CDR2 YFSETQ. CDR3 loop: CASSLAGAAYGYTF. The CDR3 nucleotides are TGCGCCAGCAGCTTGGCTGGGGCGGCCTATGGCTACACCTTC.

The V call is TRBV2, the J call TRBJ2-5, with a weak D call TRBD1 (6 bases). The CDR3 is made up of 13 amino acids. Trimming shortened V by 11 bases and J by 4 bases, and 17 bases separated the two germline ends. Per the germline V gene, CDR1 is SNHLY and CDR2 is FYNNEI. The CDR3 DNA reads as TGTGCCTGCGTTGGACAGTTGGGAGAGACCCAGTACTTC. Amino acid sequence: CACVGQLGETQYF.

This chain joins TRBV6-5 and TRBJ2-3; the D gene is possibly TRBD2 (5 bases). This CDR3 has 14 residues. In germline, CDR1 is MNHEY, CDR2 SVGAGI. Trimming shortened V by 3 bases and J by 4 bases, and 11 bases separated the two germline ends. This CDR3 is CASSYTAGADTQYF. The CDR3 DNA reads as TGTGCCAGCAGTTATACGGCCGGGGCAGATACGCAGTATTTT.

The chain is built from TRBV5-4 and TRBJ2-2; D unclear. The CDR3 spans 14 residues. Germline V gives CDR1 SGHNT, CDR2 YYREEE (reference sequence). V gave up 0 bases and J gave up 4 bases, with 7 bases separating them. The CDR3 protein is CASSLEEFTGELFF. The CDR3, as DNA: TGTGCCAGCAGCTTGGAGGAGTTCACCGGGGAGCTGTTTTTT.

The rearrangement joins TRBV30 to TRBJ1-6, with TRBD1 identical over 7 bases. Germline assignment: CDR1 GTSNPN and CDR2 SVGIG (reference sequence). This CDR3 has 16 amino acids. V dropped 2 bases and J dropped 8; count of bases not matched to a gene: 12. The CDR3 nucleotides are TGTGCCTGGAGTATTACAGGGGTTGGTCCTTATTCACCCCTCCACTTT. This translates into CAWSITGVGPYSPLHF.